The source of this TCR beta chain is a study of cytomegalovirus exposure and HLA in healthy donors (dated by TCRdb to the late 2010s). With regard to the full study: The approximately 710 repertoires of the first cohort and the roughly 120 validation repertoires were produced on the same platform, according to a later analysis. To predict cytomegalovirus infection status, the study brought together high-throughput TCR immunosequencing, statistical association of individual TCRs with disease status, and machine learning. In addition to the first cohort of 500 to 850 subjects, a separate validation cohort of under 150 different subjects was used. The study was designed to test whether signatures of past pathogen exposure could be identified by cataloging public T cell receptors. Broad study findings and their caveats: In vitro tests confirmed that a few of the cytomegalovirus-associated TCR beta chains recognize cytomegalovirus antigens. While some public TCRs were present in many individuals, most TCR sequences turned up only very rarely across donors. Cytomegalovirus status was reported to be diagnosed by the classifier with high specificity and sensitivity in both the original and validation cohorts. The validation cohort had no HLA typing available for a later analysis, so co-occurrence within that cohort was assessed over all 120 or so repertoires. In a later analysis, TCRs clustered in the first cohort were found to also tend to co-occur in the 100 to 150 validation repertoires, with approximately 95% of cluster scores above 0. The authors suggested that the approach could potentially be extended to other disease states and immunological phenotypes. The study gave a list of some 150 TCR beta chains associated with cytomegalovirus.

Separate from the approximately 690-subject first cohort, the validation cohort of 90 to 150 subjects was the group to which the donors belonged. This clone has just a few counts. The antigen this receptor binds is unknown. No per-base quality is available; no much larger clone lies one base away. The library was generated by the immunoSEQ multiplex PCR assay. The authors processed their data as follows. A statistical classification framework was developed to diagnose cytomegalovirus status using the catalog of TCR beta chain sequences. TCRdb re-hosts the immuneACCESS table, in-frame sequences only. Its copies lack some clones; in the studies checked, an unresolved V gene accounts for under half of them, and the cause for the rest is not known. Clone size and the V and J calls come from that table; the DNA yielded D and trimming. This sample comprises about 88,000 clones, 84% of them detected only once. Of the sample, around 10% falls within the top ten clones.

From its cysteine to its phenylalanine, the CDR3 spans 15 amino acids. CDR3 DNA only is kept here, 45 bases in frame from base 1. Here V drops 4 bases and J drops 0 bases, and the junction holds 5 bases not matched to any gene. CDR1 and CDR2, looked up from the germline V gene, are MRHNA and SNTAGT. The chain couples TRBV6-4 to TRBJ2-7, and 8 junction bases match TRBD2. The sequence was obtained from a woman aged 18-35 years in good health and CMV-seropositive. Specimen: PBMCs. DNA sequence: TGTGCCAGCAGTGTACTAGCGGAAAGCTCCTACGAGCAGTACTTC. Its translation reads: CASSVLAESSYEQYF.